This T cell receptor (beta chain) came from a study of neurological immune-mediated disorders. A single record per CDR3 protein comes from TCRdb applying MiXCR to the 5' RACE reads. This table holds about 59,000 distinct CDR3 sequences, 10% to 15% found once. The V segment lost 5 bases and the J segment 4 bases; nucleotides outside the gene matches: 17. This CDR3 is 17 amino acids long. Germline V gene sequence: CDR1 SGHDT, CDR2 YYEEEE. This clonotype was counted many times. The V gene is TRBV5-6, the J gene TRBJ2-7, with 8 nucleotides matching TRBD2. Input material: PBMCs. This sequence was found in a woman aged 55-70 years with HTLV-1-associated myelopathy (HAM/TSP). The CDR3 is CASRLSLLTSGGYEQYF. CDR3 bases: TGTGCCAGCAGATTGAGTCTCCTTACTAGCGGCGGATACGAGCAGTACTTC.